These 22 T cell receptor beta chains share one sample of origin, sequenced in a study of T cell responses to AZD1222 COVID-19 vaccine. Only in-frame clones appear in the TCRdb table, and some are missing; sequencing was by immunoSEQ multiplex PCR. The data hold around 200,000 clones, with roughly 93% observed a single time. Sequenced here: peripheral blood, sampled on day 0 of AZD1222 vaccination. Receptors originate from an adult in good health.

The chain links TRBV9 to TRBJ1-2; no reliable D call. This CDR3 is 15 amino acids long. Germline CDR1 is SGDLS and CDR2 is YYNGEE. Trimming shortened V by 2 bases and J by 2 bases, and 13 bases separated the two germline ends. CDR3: CASSVGRTPNYGYTF. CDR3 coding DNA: TGTGCCAGCAGCGTTGGCAGGACCCCCAACTATGGCTACACCTTC.

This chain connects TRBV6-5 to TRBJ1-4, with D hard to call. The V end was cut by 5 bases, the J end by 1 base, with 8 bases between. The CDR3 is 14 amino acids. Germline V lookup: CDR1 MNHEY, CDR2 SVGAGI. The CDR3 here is CASSKRRTNEKLFF. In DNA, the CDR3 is TGTGCCAGCAGTAAACGGAGAACTAATGAAAAACTGTTTTTT.

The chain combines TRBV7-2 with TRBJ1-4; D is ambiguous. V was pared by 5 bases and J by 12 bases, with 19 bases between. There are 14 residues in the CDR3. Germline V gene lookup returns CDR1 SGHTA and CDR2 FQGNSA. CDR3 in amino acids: CASSPRLSGGELFF. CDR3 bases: TGTGCCAGCAGCCCACGACTGTCTGGCGGGGAACTGTTTTTT. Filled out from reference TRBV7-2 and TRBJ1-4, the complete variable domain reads GAGVSQSPSNKVTEKGKDVELRCDPISGHTALYWYRQSLGQGLEFLIYFQGNSAPDKSGLPSDRFSAERTGGSVSTLTIQRTQQEDSAVYLCASSPRLSGGELFFGSGTQLSVL.

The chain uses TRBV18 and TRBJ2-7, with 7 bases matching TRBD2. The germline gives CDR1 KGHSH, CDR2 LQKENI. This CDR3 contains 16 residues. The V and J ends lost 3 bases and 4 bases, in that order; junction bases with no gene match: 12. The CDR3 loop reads CASSPIQAGEGYEQYF. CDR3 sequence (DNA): TGTGCCAGCTCACCGATTCAGGCGGGAGAGGGGTACGAGCAGTACTTC.

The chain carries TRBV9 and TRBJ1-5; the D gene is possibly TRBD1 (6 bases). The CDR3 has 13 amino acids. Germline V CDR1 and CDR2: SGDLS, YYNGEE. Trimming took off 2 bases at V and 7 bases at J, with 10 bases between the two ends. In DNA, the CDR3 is TGTGCCAGCAGCGTCAATGGACAGCAGCCCCAGCATTTT. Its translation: CASSVNGQQPQHF.

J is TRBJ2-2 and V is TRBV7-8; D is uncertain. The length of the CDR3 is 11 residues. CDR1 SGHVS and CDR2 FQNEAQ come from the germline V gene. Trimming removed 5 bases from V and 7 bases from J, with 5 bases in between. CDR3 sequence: CASSPGGELFF. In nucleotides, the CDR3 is TGTGCCAGCAGCCCCGGCGGGGAGCTGTTTTTT.

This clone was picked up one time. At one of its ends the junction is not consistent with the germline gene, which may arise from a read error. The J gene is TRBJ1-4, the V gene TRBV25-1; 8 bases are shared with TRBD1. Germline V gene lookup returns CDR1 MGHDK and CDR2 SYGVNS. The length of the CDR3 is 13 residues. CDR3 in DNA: TGTGCCAGCACACAGGGGGGTAATCAAAAACTGTTTTTT. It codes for CASTQGGNQKLFF.

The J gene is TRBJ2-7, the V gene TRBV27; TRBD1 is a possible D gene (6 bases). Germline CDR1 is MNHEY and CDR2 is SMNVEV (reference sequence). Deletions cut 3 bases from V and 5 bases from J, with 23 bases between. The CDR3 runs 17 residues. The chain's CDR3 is CASSLIPSQGNPNEQYF. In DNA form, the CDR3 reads TGTGCCAGCAGTTTGATCCCCTCACAGGGTAACCCAAACGAGCAGTACTTC.

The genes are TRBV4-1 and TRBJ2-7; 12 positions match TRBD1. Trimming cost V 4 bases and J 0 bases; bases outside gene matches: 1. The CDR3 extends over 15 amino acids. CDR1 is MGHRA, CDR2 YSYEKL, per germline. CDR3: CASSLGQGASYEQYF. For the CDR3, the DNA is TGCGCCAGCAGCCTGGGACAGGGGGCCTCCTACGAGCAGTACTTC.

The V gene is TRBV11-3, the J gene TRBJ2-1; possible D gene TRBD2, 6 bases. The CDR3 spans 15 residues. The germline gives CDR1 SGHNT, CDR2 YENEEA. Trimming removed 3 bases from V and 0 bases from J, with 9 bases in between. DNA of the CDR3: TGTGCCAGCAGCTTTCGGGGGTCCTCCTACAATGAGCAGTTCTTC. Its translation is CASSFRGSSYNEQFF.

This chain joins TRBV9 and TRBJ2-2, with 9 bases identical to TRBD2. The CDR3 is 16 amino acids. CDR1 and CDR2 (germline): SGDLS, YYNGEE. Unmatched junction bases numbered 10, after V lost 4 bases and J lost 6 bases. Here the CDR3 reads CASSTPPAGGPGELFF. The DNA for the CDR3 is TGTGCCAGCAGCACCCCTCCAGCGGGAGGTCCCGGGGAGCTGTTTTTT.

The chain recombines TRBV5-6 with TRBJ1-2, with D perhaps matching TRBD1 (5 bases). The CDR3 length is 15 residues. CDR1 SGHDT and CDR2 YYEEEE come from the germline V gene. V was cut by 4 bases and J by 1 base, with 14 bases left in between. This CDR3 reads CASSHYRTNNYGYTF. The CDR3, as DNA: TGTGCCAGCAGCCATTACAGGACCAATAACTATGGCTACACCTTC.

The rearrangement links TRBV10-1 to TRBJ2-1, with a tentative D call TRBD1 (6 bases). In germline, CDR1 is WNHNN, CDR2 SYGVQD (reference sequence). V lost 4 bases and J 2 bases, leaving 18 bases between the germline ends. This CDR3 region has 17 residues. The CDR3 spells CASSALGAPSPYNEQFF. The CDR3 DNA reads TGCGCCAGCAGTGCTCTGGGGGCCCCCTCACCCTACAATGAGCAGTTCTTC.

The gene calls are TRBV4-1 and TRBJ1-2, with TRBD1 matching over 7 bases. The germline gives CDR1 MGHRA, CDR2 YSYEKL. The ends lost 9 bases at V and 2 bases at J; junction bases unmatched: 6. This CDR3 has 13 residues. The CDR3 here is CASSDRANYGYTF. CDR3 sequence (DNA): TGCGCCAGTAGTGACAGGGCAAACTATGGCTACACCTTC.

The CDR3 nucleotides are TGTGCCAGCAGCCCGACAGGGATGTGGACTGAAGCTTTCTTT. Amino acids: CASSPTGMWTEAFF. The V call is TRBV5-6, the J call TRBJ1-1; 7 bases match TRBD1. Trimming removed 4 bases from V and 5 bases from J; junction bases left unmatched: 8. Germline CDR1 SGHDT, CDR2 YYEEEE. The CDR3 spans 14 residues.

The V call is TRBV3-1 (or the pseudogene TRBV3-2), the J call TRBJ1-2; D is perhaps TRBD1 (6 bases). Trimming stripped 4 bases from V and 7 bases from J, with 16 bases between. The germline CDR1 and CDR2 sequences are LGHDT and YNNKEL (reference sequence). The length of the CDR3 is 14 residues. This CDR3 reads CASSPGGGLSGYTF. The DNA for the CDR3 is TGTGCCAGCAGCCCTGGGGGGGGGCTTAGTGGCTACACCTTC.

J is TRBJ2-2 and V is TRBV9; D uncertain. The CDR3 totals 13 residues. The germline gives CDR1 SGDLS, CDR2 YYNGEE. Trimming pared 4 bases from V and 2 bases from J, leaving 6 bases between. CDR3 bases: TGTGCCAGCAGCATTAGAAACACCGGGGAGCTGTTTTTT. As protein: CASSIRNTGELFF.

In DNA, the CDR3 is TGTGCCAGCAGCCCGGACGCAATAAAAAACTATAATTCACCCCTCCACTTT. Encoded protein: CASSPDAIKNYNSPLHF. The chain has TRBV21-1 and TRBJ1-6. TRBV21-1 is marked as a pseudogene. The CDR3 loop spans 17 amino acids.

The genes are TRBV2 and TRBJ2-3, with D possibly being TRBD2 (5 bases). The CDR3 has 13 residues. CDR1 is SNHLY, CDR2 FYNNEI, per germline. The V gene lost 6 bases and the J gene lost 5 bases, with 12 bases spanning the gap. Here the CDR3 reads CASRARTEDTQYF. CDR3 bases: TGTGCCAGCAGAGCGAGGACTGAAGATACGCAGTATTTT. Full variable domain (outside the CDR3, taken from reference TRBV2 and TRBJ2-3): EPEVTQTPSHQVTQMGQEVILRCVPISNHLYFYWYRQILGQKVEFLVSFYNNEISEKSEIFDDQFSVERPDGSNFTLKIRSTKLEDSAMYFCASRARTEDTQYFGPGTRLTVL.

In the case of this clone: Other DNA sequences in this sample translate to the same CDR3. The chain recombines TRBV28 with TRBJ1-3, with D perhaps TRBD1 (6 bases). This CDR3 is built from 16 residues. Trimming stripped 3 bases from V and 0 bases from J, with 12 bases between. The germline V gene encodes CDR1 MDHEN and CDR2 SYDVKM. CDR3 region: CASSLGGQSSGNTIYF. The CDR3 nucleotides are TGTGCCAGCAGTTTGGGGGGGCAGAGCTCTGGAAACACCATATATTTT.

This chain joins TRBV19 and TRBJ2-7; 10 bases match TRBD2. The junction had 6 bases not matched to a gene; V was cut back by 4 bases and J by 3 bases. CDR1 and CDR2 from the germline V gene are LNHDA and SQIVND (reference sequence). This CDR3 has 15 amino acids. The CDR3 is CASSTLAGEGYEQYF. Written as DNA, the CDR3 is TGTGCCAGTAGTACTCTAGCGGGAGAAGGCTACGAGCAGTACTTC.

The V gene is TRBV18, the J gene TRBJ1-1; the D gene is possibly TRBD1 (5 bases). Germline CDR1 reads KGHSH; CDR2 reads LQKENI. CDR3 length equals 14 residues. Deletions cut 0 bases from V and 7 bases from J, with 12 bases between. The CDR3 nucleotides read TGTGCCAGCTCACCACCATCGGGGGATGTTGAAGCTTTCTTT. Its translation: CASSPPSGDVEAFF.